Given below is one T cell receptor beta chain in context. Profiling relied on immunoSEQ multiplex PCR, and the TCRdb table lists in-frame clones only, not all of them. The sample holds approximately 240,000 clones, more than 70% seen once. This entry is derived from a study of blood T cell repertoires in COVID-19. The V gene's germline CDR1 is LGHDT and CDR2 YNNKEL (reference sequence). Losses at the gene ends were 4 bases for V and 4 bases for J; bases not matched to a gene: 6. The CDR3 loop spans 15 amino acids. V usage is TRBV3-1 (or the pseudogene TRBV3-2) and J usage is TRBJ1-3; 8 nucleotides match TRBD1. Sequencing was done on a sample of peripheral blood. This TCR was sampled from a woman in her 40s who had recovered from COVID-19. CDR3 residues: CASSPQGARGNTIYF. The CDR3 DNA reads as TGTGCCAGCAGCCCGCAGGGGGCAAGAGGAAACACCATATATTTT.